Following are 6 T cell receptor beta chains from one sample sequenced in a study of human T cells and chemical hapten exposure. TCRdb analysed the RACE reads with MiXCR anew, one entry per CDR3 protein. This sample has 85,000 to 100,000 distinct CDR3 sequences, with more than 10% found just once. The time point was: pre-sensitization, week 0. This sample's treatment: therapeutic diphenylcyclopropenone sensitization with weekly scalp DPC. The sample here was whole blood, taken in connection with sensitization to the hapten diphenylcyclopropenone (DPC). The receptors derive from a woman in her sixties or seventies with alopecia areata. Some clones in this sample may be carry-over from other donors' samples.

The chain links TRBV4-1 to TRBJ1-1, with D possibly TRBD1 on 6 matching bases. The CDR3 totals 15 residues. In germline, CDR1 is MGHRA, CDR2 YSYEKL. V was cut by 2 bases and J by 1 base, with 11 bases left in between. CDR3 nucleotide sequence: TGCGCCAGCAGCCAACTCGACAGGTCGAACACTGAAGCTTTCTTT. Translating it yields CASSQLDRSNTEAFF.

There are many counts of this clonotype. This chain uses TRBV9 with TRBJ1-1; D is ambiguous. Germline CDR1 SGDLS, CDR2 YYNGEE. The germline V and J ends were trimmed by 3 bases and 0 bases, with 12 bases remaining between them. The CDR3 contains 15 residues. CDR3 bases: TGTGCCAGCAGCGGAACGGACGGAATGAACACTGAAGCTTTCTTT. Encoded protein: CASSGTDGMNTEAFF.

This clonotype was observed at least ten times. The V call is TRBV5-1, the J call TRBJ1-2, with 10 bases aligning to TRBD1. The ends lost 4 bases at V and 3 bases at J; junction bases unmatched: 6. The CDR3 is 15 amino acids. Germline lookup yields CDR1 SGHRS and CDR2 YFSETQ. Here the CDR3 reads CASSRGTGEDYGYTF. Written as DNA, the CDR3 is TGCGCCAGCAGCAGAGGGACAGGGGAGGACTATGGCTACACCTTC.

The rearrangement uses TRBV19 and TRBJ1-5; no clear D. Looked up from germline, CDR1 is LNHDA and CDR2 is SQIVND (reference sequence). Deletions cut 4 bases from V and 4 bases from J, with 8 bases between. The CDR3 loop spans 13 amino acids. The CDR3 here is CASSTGINQPQHF. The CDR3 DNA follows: TGTGCCAGTAGTACGGGGATAAATCAGCCCCAGCATTTT.

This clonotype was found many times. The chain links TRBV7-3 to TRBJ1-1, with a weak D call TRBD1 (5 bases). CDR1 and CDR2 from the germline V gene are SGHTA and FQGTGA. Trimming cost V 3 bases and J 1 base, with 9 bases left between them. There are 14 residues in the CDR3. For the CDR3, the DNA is TGTGCCAGCAGCTTCGGGGGACCGAACACTGAAGCTTTCTTT. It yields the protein CASSFGGPNTEAFF.

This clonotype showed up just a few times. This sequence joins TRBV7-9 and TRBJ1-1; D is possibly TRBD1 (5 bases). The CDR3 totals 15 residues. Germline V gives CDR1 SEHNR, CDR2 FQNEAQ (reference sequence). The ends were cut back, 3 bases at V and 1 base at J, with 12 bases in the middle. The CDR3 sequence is CASSLLWTRNTEAFF. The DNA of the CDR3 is TGTGCCAGCAGCTTGCTATGGACAAGGAACACTGAAGCTTTCTTT.